Listed below are T cell receptor beta chains from one sample, sequenced in a study of cytomegalovirus exposure and HLA in healthy donors. Assay: immunoSEQ multiplex PCR; the TCRdb copy retains only in-frame clones and omits some. The repertoire has 150,000 or so clones, over 70% of them found once; the top ten carry 6.5% to 9%. The sequenced sample was PBMCs. Every receptor here comes from a middle-aged woman in good health and CMV-seropositive. The CDR3 runs from the conserved cysteine through the conserved F or W. D genes are given only for firm matches. The size entry is marked missing in some rows and otherwise reads once, few, many or a size class.

j_call	clone_size	d_call	v_call	cdr3_aa	cdr3_nt
TRBJ1-5	.	.	TRBV7-9	CASSSQGMGNQPQHF	TGTGCCAGCAGCTCACAGGGTATGGGCAATCAGCCCCAGCATTTT
TRBJ2-6	.	.	TRBV4-2	CASSHPRGTNVLTF	TGTGCCAGCAGCCACCCCCGGGGTACCAACGTCCTGACTTTC
TRBJ1-2	.	.	TRBV19	CATSRTEFNYGYTF	TGTGCCACCTCAAGGACAGAGTTTAACTATGGCTACACCTTC
TRBJ2-1	few	.	TRBV6-1	CASTPLSRLPNEQFF	TGTGCCAGCACCCCGTTGAGCAGACTCCCCAATGAGCAGTTCTTC
TRBJ2-5	.	.	TRBV15	CATSRDMAPVQETQYF	TGTGCCACCAGCAGAGATATGGCCCCAGTTCAAGAGACCCAGTACTTC
TRBJ2-5	.	.	TRBV11-1	CASSARRYQETQYF	TGTGCCAGCAGCGCGCGGAGGTACCAAGAGACCCAGTACTTC
TRBJ2-7	.	.	TRBV10-2	CASSVGGFYEQYF	TGCGCCAGCAGCGTAGGGGGTTTCTACGAGCAGTACTTC
TRBJ2-7	.	.	TRBV2	CASSFRVAGSDEQYF	TGTGCCAGCAGTTTTAGGGTTGCGGGGAGCGACGAGCAGTACTTC
TRBJ2-3	.	.	TRBV7-8	CASSLVVGDIGTQYF	TGTGCCAGCAGCTTAGTGGTAGGGGATATAGGTACGCAGTATTTT
TRBJ2-7	.	TRBD1	TRBV15	CATSRDQGGGGSYEQYF	TGTGCCACCAGCAGAGATCAAGGGGGCGGCGGATCCTACGAGCAGTACTTC